Sequencing of this TCR beta chain was carried out in a study of T cell repertoires in cytomegalovirus infection. With 4 bases clipped from V and 8 bases from J, the junction kept 5 bases outside the gene matches. Germline CDR1 and CDR2: SGHNT and YYREEE (reference sequence). The CDR3 is 14 amino acids. TCRdb ran MiXCR on the reads and lists one entry per CDR3 protein. The sample gives 750,000 to 900,000 distinct CDR3 sequences, roughly 29% of which show up once; roughly 14% is in the top ten. As to this clonotype: Its target is not known.

The source is a human donor in good health (CMV status not recorded). Some clones in this sample may be carry-over from other donors' samples. The specimen was cultured CD8+ T cells from PBMCs, collected from culture after CMV antigen stimulation. The chain uses TRBV5-4 and TRBJ2-1; TRBD1 matches 11 bases. CDR3 nucleotides: TGTGCCAGCAGCCCCCGGACAGGGGGCGATGAGCAGTTCTTC. It specifies CASSPRTGGDEQFF.